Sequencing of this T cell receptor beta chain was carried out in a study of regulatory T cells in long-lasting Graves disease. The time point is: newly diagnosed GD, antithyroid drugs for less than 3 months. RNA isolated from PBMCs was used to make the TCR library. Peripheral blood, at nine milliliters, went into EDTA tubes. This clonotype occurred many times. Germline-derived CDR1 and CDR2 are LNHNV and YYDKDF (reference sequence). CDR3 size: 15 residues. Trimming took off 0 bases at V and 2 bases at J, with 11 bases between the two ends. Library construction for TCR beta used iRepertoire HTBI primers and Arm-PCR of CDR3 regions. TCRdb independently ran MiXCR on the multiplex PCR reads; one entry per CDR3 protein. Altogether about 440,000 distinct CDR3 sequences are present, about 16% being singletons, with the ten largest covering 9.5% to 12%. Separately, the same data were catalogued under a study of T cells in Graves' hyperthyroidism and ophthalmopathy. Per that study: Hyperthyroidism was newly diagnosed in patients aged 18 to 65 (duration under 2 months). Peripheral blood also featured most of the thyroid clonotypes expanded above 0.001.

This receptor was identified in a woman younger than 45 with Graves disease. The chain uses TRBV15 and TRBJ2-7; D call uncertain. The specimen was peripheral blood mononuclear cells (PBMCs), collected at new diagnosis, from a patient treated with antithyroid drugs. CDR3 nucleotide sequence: TGTGCCACCAGCAGAGATATGACCAGGACCTACGAGCAGTACTTC. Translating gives CATSRDMTRTYEQYF.